The rows below give T cell receptor beta chains drawn from one sample of a study of CD8 T cells in Susac syndrome. TCRdb re-called the immunoSEQ multiplex PCR reads through MiXCR, storing one row per CDR3 protein. This table has about 180,000 distinct CDR3 sequences, roughly 94% appearing once. The sample comprised CD4+ T cells from PBMCs. These TCRs come from a human donor with Susac syndrome. Both conserved end residues are part of each CDR3. The order of the fields is J gene, V gene, clone size, D gene, CDR3 DNA, CDR3 protein. The D gene is left open where the match is weak. The size of a clone is reported for some rows only, either as once, few or many, or as a class for expanded clones.

TRBJ1-5	TRBV28	NA	NA	TGTGCCAGCAGTTTACCCAGGGGTATTGTTTATCAGCCCCAGCATTTT	CASSLPRGIVYQPQHF
TRBJ2-2	TRBV6-1	NA	TRBD1	TGTGCCAGCAGGATGTATACGGACAGGCCTTGGGGCGGGGAGCTGTTTTTT	CASRMYTDRPWGGELFF
TRBJ2-7	TRBV7-2	NA	TRBD2	TGTGCCAGCAGCTTACAGGGACTAGCGGGAGTCGAGCAGTACTTC	CASSLQGLAGVEQYF
TRBJ2-1	TRBV5-4	NA	TRBD2	TGTGCCAGCAGCTTAGGGTCTCTAGCGGACAATGAGCAGTTCTTC	CASSLGSLADNEQFF
TRBJ1-4	TRBV20-1	NA	NA	TGCAGTCCCGATCAGACAACTAATGAAAAACTGTTTTTT	CSPDQTTNEKLFF
TRBJ1-1	TRBV12-3/TRBV12-4	once	NA	TGTGCCAGCAGGCGTCGGAGGAACACTGAAGCTTTCTTT	CASRRRRNTEAFF
TRBJ2-2	TRBV28	NA	NA	TGTGCCAGCAGTTTCCCAGAGTCCGGGGAGCTGTTTTTT	CASSFPESGELFF
TRBJ2-5	TRBV30	NA	TRBD1	TGTGCCTGCAGCAGACAGGGAAAAGAGACCCAGTACTTC	CACSRQGKETQYF
TRBJ2-1	TRBV24-1	NA	NA	TGTGCCACCCAGGGTAGCGGTTACAATGAGCAGTTCTTC	CATQGSGYNEQFF
TRBJ1-4	TRBV2	once	NA	TGTGCCAGCAGTGAAGGAACAGGCCACTATGAAAAACTGTTTTTT	CASSEGTGHYEKLFF
TRBJ2-5	TRBV12-3/TRBV12-4	NA	NA	TGTGCCAGCAGCCAAACGGGACTGCCGTACTTC	CASSQTGLPYF
TRBJ2-7	TRBV20-1	NA	NA	TGCAGTGCGAGGACTGAGAGATCCTACGAGCAGTACTTC	CSARTERSYEQYF
TRBJ2-1	TRBV9	NA	NA	TGTGCCAGCAGCTCAAGGGAGGTCAATGAGCAGTTCTTC	CASSSREVNEQFF
TRBJ2-2	TRBV3-1	NA	NA	TGTGCCAGCAGCCAGGGATACACTACCACCGGGGAGCTGTTTTTT	CASSQGYTTTGELFF
TRBJ1-5	TRBV5-8	NA	NA	TGTGCCAGCAGCCTCGGACAAGACCAGCCCCAGCATTTT	CASSLGQDQPQHF
TRBJ1-2	TRBV7-9	NA	NA	TGTGCCAGCAGCCCTGTTGGGGGTGGTGGCTACACCTTC	CASSPVGGGGYTF
TRBJ1-3	TRBV2	NA	TRBD1	TGTGCCAGCAGTCGGACAGGGCTTAGTGACACCATATATTTT	CASSRTGLSDTIYF
TRBJ2-7	TRBV6-5	once	NA	TGTGCCAGCAGTTACGGGGCCGGAGGCGGGAACTACGAGCAGTACTTC	CASSYGAGGGNYEQYF
TRBJ1-5	TRBV2	NA	NA	TGTGCCAGCAGTGAAGCTTCGTGGGATCAGCCCCAGCATTTT	CASSEASWDQPQHF
TRBJ2-1	TRBV4-3	NA	NA	TGCGCCAGCAGCCAAGATTGGGGGGGCGGGTCCGGTGAGCAGTTCTTC	CASSQDWGGGSGEQFF
TRBJ2-1	TRBV5-6	NA	TRBD2	TGTGCCAGCAGCCTCTGGACTAGCGGGGGTTATGAGCAGTTCTTC	CASSLWTSGGYEQFF
TRBJ2-1	TRBV7-6	few	TRBD2	TGTGCCAGCAGCTTAGGGTCGGGGGGGTACAATGAGCAGTTCTTC	CASSLGSGGYNEQFF
TRBJ1-1	TRBV20-1	NA	NA	TGCAGTGCCGGAGCGGGGGAAGGTGAAGCTTTCTTT	CSAGAGEGEAFF
TRBJ1-3	TRBV7-2	once	TRBD1	TGTGCCAGCAGCTCCAACAGGGGGCCCGGCTCTGGAAACACCATATATTTT	CASSSNRGPGSGNTIYF
TRBJ2-3	TRBV13	once	NA	TGTGCCAGCAGCTTAGCCATGGGTGGCCCAGATACGCAGTATTTT	CASSLAMGGPDTQYF
TRBJ1-2	TRBV20-1	NA	NA	TGCAGTGCTAGAGATGGGGCAGGCATCTATGGCTACACCTTC	CSARDGAGIYGYTF
TRBJ1-1	TRBV20-1	NA	NA	TGCAGTGCCAAAAGCCAGCCGTTGCGGGACACTGAAGCTTTCTTT	CSAKSQPLRDTEAFF
TRBJ1-3	TRBV5-1	NA	NA	TGCGCCAGCAGCACCCGACCGTCTGGAAGTGGAAACACCATATATTTT	CASSTRPSGSGNTIYF
TRBJ2-2	TRBV10-3	NA	NA	TGTGCCATCAGCCAGGGGAACGCGAACACCGGGGAGCTGTTTTTT	CAISQGNANTGELFF
TRBJ2-7	TRBV18	NA	TRBD2	TGTGCCAGCTCACCCGGGGGACTAGGACAGTACTTC	CASSPGGLGQYF
TRBJ2-1	TRBV29-1	once	TRBD1	TGCAGCGCTAGGACAGGGCGGGCGGCGGACAATGAGCAGTTCTTC	CSARTGRAADNEQFF
TRBJ1-1	TRBV30	NA	NA	TGTGCCTCTAATCCGGGGCCGGGCACTGAAGCTTTCTTT	CASNPGPGTEAFF
TRBJ2-1	TRBV4-2	NA	NA	TGTGCCAGCAGCCCAGGGGAGGAAGGTGAGCAGTTCTTC	CASSPGEEGEQFF
TRBJ1-1	TRBV28	NA	TRBD1	TGTGCCAGCAGGGAGACAGGGACGGTCCGGGCTTTCTTT	CASRETGTVRAFF
TRBJ1-3	TRBV5-6	NA	NA	TGTGCCAGCAGCTTGGAGGGGAGGGCTGGAAACACCATATATTTT	CASSLEGRAGNTIYF
TRBJ2-3	TRBV29-1	few	NA	TGCAGCGTTCAGAGAACGAGCCTGGATACGCAGTATTTT	CSVQRTSLDTQYF
TRBJ1-2	TRBV20-1	NA	NA	TGCAGTGCTAGAGATCTTCGGGGTTACGGCTATGGCTACACCTTC	CSARDLRGYGYGYTF
TRBJ2-5	TRBV5-1	NA	TRBD2	TGCGCCAGCAGCGGGGGACTAGCGGGAGAGACCCAGTACTTC	CASSGGLAGETQYF
TRBJ1-4	TRBV9	NA	TRBD1	TGTGCCAGCAGCGCCCGGACAGGGGGCGAAAAACTGTTTTTT	CASSARTGGEKLFF
TRBJ2-7	TRBV3-1	NA	NA	TGTGCCAGCAGCCACTTGGGGGATCCCTACGAGCAGTACTTC	CASSHLGDPYEQYF
TRBJ1-1	TRBV25-1	NA	TRBD1	TGTGCCAGCAGTGCGACAGGGGCTATTCAAGCTTTCTTT	CASSATGAIQAFF
TRBJ2-7	TRBV23-1	NA	TRBD2	TGCGCCAGCAGTCTCGGGGAAGGGACTAGCGGCTACTACGAGCAGTACTTC	CASSLGEGTSGYYEQYF
TRBJ1-1	TRBV30	NA	NA	TGTGCCTGGAGCCTCTGGGGATCGAACACTGAAGCTTTCTTT	CAWSLWGSNTEAFF
TRBJ2-3	TRBV3-1	NA	NA	TGTGCCAGCAGCCAAAGCAGGAGCGCAGATACGCAGTATTTT	CASSQSRSADTQYF
TRBJ2-7	TRBV11-2	once	NA	TGTGCCAGCAGCTTATCGGACAGAACAGGCTACGAGCAGTACTTC	CASSLSDRTGYEQYF
TRBJ2-7	TRBV4-3	NA	NA	TGCGCCAGCAGCCAAGGGAAGAACTACGAGCAGTACTTC	CASSQGKNYEQYF
TRBJ1-5	TRBV27	NA	TRBD1	TGTGCCAGCAGACAGAGACAGGGGAGTCAGCCCCAGCATTTT	CASRQRQGSQPQHF
TRBJ1-1	TRBV20-1	NA	NA	TGCAGTGCTAGAATGGGGGTGAACACTGAAGCTTTCTTT	CSARMGVNTEAFF
TRBJ2-1	TRBV28	NA	NA	TGTGCCAGCATCCCCAGGGAATACAATGAGCAGTTCTTC	CASIPREYNEQFF
TRBJ2-3	TRBV7-2	NA	TRBD2	TGTGCCAGCAGCCACGGACTAGCGGGAGGGCCAAGTGGCACAGATACGCAGTATTTT	CASSHGLAGGPSGTDTQYF
TRBJ1-2	TRBV7-2	NA	NA	TGTGCCAGCAGCTTAGAGCCGGCCAGGGGTAATGGCTACACCTTC	CASSLEPARGNGYTF
TRBJ1-1	TRBV4-3	NA	NA	TGCGCCAGCAGCCCGACGGGTCATTCGAGGACTTTGAACACTGAAGCTTTCTTT	CASSPTGHSRTLNTEAFF
TRBJ1-2	TRBV2	NA	NA	TGTGCCAGCAGTCCCTTATCTCGCCGCGGAGGCCAGGGAGGTGATGGCTACACCTTC	CASSPLSRRGGQGGDGYTF